The text below deals with one T cell receptor (beta chain). The antigen is unknown. The junction and the germline gene differ at one end; a read error may be behind it. Germline assignment: CDR1 MNHEY and CDR2 SVGAGI. This CDR3 is built from 15 residues. A modified ARM-PCR protocol with three rounds of nested PCR amplified TCRbeta. One entry per CDR3 protein, called by TCRdb with MiXCR from the multiplex PCR reads. The sample lists some 93,000 distinct CDR3 sequences, just over 65% occurring once. These data come from a study of tumor and adjacent non-tumor tissue in lung cancer. The study's findings and limits: Top 100 clones took a larger repertoire share in normal lung.

This sample's RNA came from whole unsorted tissue. Source material: lung tumor tissue. The rearrangement links TRBV6-5 to TRBJ1-1, with 7 bases identical to TRBD1. This TCR was recovered from a man in his 60s with non-small cell lung cancer. DNA for the CDR3: TGTGCAAGCAGATACTCGAGGACAGGGAACACTGAAGCTTTCTTT. The encoded protein is CASRYSRTGNTEAFF.